The 4 T cell receptor beta chains in this list originate from one sample, sequenced in a study of blood T cell repertoires in COVID-19. TCRdb's copy holds only in-frame clones and misses some; the assay was immunoSEQ multiplex PCR. There are around 170,000 clones in the sample; around 80% occur only once, and about 10% lies in the top ten. Sequences were obtained from peripheral blood. The receptors were sampled from a woman of 80 years or more with COVID-19, enrolled during active disease.

The DNA for the CDR3 is TGTGCCAGCAGCGTAGGTGGGGCCTCTGGAAACACCATATATTTT. Translation gives CASSVGGASGNTIYF. The chain has TRBV9 and TRBJ1-3, with D perhaps matching TRBD1 (5 bases). The germline V gene encodes CDR1 SGDLS and CDR2 YYNGEE. The V end lost 0 bases, the J end lost 0 bases, and 7 bases lay between the germline ends. The CDR3 sequence is 15 residues long.

The chain is built from TRBV11-3 and TRBJ2-1, with 11 bases fitting TRBD2. Per germline, CDR1 SGHNT and CDR2 YENEEA. J was trimmed by 6 bases and V by 0 bases; bases with no gene match: 10. CDR3 size: 18 residues. CDR3 sequence (DNA): TGTGCCAGCAGCTTAGATCTATGGTTAGCGGGGGGGCCCAATGAGCAGTTCTTC. This gives the protein CASSLDLWLAGGPNEQFF.

This sequence joins TRBV7-9 and TRBJ2-7, with unresolved D. Germline V gives CDR1 SEHNR, CDR2 FQNEAQ (reference sequence). The CDR3 is made up of 11 amino acids. Trimming stripped 4 bases from V and 6 bases from J, with 7 bases between. The CDR3 DNA reads TGTGCCAGCAGCTCGCAGGTCGAGCAGTACTTC. It yields the protein CASSSQVEQYF.

J is TRBJ1-1 and V is TRBV19; weak D call: TRBD1 (6 bases). The length of the CDR3 is 16 residues. V was pared by 3 bases and J by 0 bases, with 14 bases between. Germline CDR1 and CDR2: LNHDA and SQIVND (reference sequence). CDR3 DNA: TGTGCCAGTAGTATTAAAGGACAGCTTTTGAACACTGAAGCTTTCTTT. Translated, it gives CASSIKGQLLNTEAFF. The full variable domain, rest sourced from reference TRBV19 and TRBJ1-1, is DGGITQSPKYLFRKEGQNVTLSCEQNLNHDAMYWYRQDPGQGLRLIYYSQIVNDFQKGDIAEGYSVSREKKESFPLTVTSAQKNPTAFYLCASSIKGQLLNTEAFFGQGTRLTVV.